The 14 T cell receptor beta chains reported below all come from one sample, sequenced in a study of cytomegalovirus exposure and HLA in healthy donors. The repertoire was sequenced with immunoSEQ multiplex PCR; TCRdb's copy has only in-frame clones and lacks some. Here the sample spans approximately 300,000 clones, 70% to 90% being singletons. The material sequenced was PBMCs. Receptors were obtained from a woman under 30 in good health and CMV-seronegative.

This clone was counted between two and nine times. The rearrangement uses TRBV27 and TRBJ2-7; 8 nucleotides agree with TRBD2. The germline CDR1 and CDR2 sequences are MNHEY and SMNVEV (reference sequence). V lost 6 bases and J lost 3; bases outside the gene matches: 10. CDR3 length equals 15 residues. The CDR3 region is CASRGESGSIYEQYF. The CDR3 nucleotides are TGTGCCAGCAGAGGGGAGAGCGGGAGCATCTACGAGCAGTACTTC.

This clone has a single count. The genes are TRBV18 and TRBJ1-1; a possible D gene is TRBD1 (5 bases). There are 14 residues in the CDR3. V lost 6 bases and J 9 bases, leaving 20 bases between the germline ends. The germline V gene encodes CDR1 KGHSH and CDR2 LQKENI. CDR3 in DNA: TGTGCCAGCTCGCCCGAGGCGGCAGGGAATAAAGCTTTCTTT. It specifies CASSPEAAGNKAFF.

J is TRBJ2-7 and V is TRBV2; TRBD1 agrees at 9 bases. Germline CDR1 reads SNHLY; CDR2 reads FYNNEI. The CDR3 length is 15 residues. With V trimmed by 7 bases and J by 1 base, 8 bases remained unmatched. Here the CDR3 DNA reads TGTGCCAGCACCATAGAGGGACAGGGTTCCTACGAGCAGTACTTC. It codes for CASTIEGQGSYEQYF.

The rearrangement joins TRBV27 to TRBJ2-7; 7 bases fit TRBD1. CDR1 is MNHEY, CDR2 SMNVEV, per germline (reference sequence). V lost 6 bases to trimming and J lost 2 bases; unmatched junction nucleotides: 7. The CDR3 has 14 amino acids. Here the CDR3 reads CASRRRQGAYEQYF. CDR3 DNA sequence: TGTGCCAGCAGACGCCGACAGGGCGCCTACGAGCAGTACTTC.

This sequence joins TRBV27 and TRBJ2-1; 7 bases are a match to TRBD1. Germline trimming cut 6 bases from V and 3 bases from J; bases unmatched to any gene: 8. Germline values: CDR1 MNHEY, CDR2 SMNVEV (reference sequence). This CDR3 region has 15 residues. The CDR3 coding sequence is TGTGCCAGCAGCTCCAGACAGGGAGACTACAATGAGCAGTTCTTC. Its translation is CASSSRQGDYNEQFF.

V usage is TRBV4-2 and J usage is TRBJ1-2; D remains unclear. Germline loops: CDR1 LGHNA, CDR2 YNFKEQ. Deletions cut 0 bases from V and 3 bases from J, with 8 bases between. CDR3 length: 14 amino acids. In DNA, the CDR3 is TGTGCCAGCAGCCAAGATCGACGGGACTATGGCTACACCTTC. Protein product: CASSQDRRDYGYTF.

This CDR3 reads CASSQEKLIGELFF. The CDR3 coding sequence is TGTGCCAGCAGCCAAGAGAAACTAATCGGGGAGCTGTTTTTT. The chain combines TRBV4-2 with TRBJ2-2; D not resolved. The CDR3 spans 14 residues. Germline assignment: CDR1 LGHNA and CDR2 YNFKEQ. V was shortened by 0 bases and J by 7 bases, with 9 bases between the two germline ends.

V and J are TRBV11-2 and TRBJ2-2; unclear D gene. V lost 5 bases, J lost 6 bases, and 7 bases lay in between. CDR1 SGHAT and CDR2 FQNNGV come from the germline V gene. CDR3 size: 12 residues. CDR3: CASSLFPGELFF. The CDR3 DNA sequence: TGTGCCAGCAGCCTATTCCCCGGGGAGCTGTTTTTT.

The rearrangement uses TRBV6-6 and TRBJ2-7; 7 bases are shared with TRBD2. Germline V gives CDR1 MNHNY, CDR2 SVGAGI (reference sequence). V lost 0 bases, J lost 2 bases, and 7 bases stayed unmatched. This CDR3 comprises 16 residues. DNA for the CDR3: TGTGCCAGCAGTTACTCCCCCCTAGCGGACCCCTACGAGCAGTACTTC. As protein: CASSYSPLADPYEQYF.

The gene calls are TRBV2 and TRBJ2-1; a weak D match, TRBD1 (6 bases). The germline V gene has CDR1 SNHLY and CDR2 FYNNEI. This CDR3 is built from 16 residues. Trimming took 3 bases from V and 9 from J, leaving 21 bases between them. CDR3 protein: CASSDLRQGMVAEQFF. In nucleotides, the CDR3 is TGTGCCAGCAGTGATCTCCGGCAGGGGATGGTAGCTGAGCAGTTCTTC.

The chain is built from TRBV9 and TRBJ1-1; a possible D gene is TRBD1 (5 bases). From germline, CDR1 is SGDLS and CDR2 YYNGEE. V shed 0 bases and J shed 5 bases, with 11 bases lying between them. This CDR3 is 14 amino acids long. The DNA of the CDR3 is TGTGCCAGCAGCGTAGTAGGAGGGGTTACTGAAGCTTTCTTT. Amino acid sequence: CASSVVGGVTEAFF.

The CDR3 nucleotides are TGTGCCACGAGGCCGGGAGGAACCTACGAGCAGTACTTC. This sequence encodes CATRPGGTYEQYF. The chain uses TRBV5-4 and TRBJ2-7, with 7 bases matching TRBD2. This CDR3 spans 13 amino acids. CDR1 and CDR2 from the germline V gene are SGHNT and YYREEE (reference sequence). After removal of 9 bases from V and 2 bases from J, the junction contained 8 bases not matched to a gene.

The J gene is TRBJ2-7, the V gene TRBV2, with D tentatively TRBD1 (6 bases). Germline V gene lookup returns CDR1 SNHLY and CDR2 FYNNEI. This CDR3 has 13 amino acids. Deletions cut 11 bases from V and 0 bases from J, with 14 bases between. CDR3 nucleotide sequence: TGTGCCGGGGCCCAGGACAGCTCCTACGAGCAGTACTTC. Protein sequence: CAGAQDSSYEQYF. The whole variable domain, remainder taken from reference TRBV2 and TRBJ2-7, is EPEVTQTPSHQVTQMGQEVILRCVPISNHLYFYWYRQILGQKVEFLVSFYNNEISEKSEIFDDQFSVERPDGSNFTLKIRSTKLEDSAMYFCAGAQDSSYEQYFGPGTRLTVT.

The chain recombines TRBV29-1 with TRBJ2-2; D is uncertain. Deletions cut 1 base from V and 4 bases from J, with 4 bases between. The CDR3 runs to 12 residues. Germline V gene data show CDR1 as SQVTM and CDR2 as ANQGSEA. The CDR3 DNA follows: TGCAGCGTTGAAGCCTCCACCGGGGAGCTGTTTTTT. Translation gives CSVEASTGELFF.